One and the same sample provided the 30 T cell receptor beta chains below, sequenced in a study of T cells after posttransplantation cyclophosphamide (dated by TCRdb to about 2016). Libraries were made using the immunoSEQ multiplex PCR assay. What TCRdb holds here is the immuneACCESS table cut down to in-frame rearrangements. Part of the clones is not present; checked against another copy, under half of the missing clones reflect an unresolved V gene, and the others are unexplained. This sample comprises 23,000 or so clones, about nine tenths of them detected only once. 9% to 13% of the sample is in the top ten clones. Read against the paper, the sample's treatment or condition label means: high-dose cyclophosphamide on days +3 and +4 as single-agent GVHD prophylaxis. Busulfan and fludarabine conditioning, a related or unrelated marrow graft, and cyclophosphamide on days +3 and +4 were given to PTCy patients.

This specimen consisted of PBMCs, obtained after allogeneic stem cell transplant with posttransplant cyclophosphamide. These TCRs come from a female patient aged 25-39 years who received an allogeneic stem cell transplant from an unrelated donor, was CMV-positive, and had no GVHD. It is possible that, after a transplant, some T cells come from the graft donor.

The chain has TRBV4-1 and TRBJ2-3, with 9 bases matching TRBD1. CDR3 length: 16 amino acids. V was clipped by 8 bases and J by 3 bases; unmatched bases: 12. The germline CDR1 and CDR2 sequences are MGHRA and YSYEKL. For the CDR3, the DNA is TGCGCCAGCCTCCACCGCGTACAGGGGGCAACAGATACGCAGTATTTT. Translated: CASLHRVQGATDTQYF.

This clone was counted once. The junction departs from germline at one end; a sequencing error may be responsible. This chain uses TRBV4-1 with TRBJ1-6; D unresolved. Germline V CDR1 and CDR2: MGHRA, YSYEKL. This CDR3 has 14 amino acids. The DNA of the CDR3 is TGCGCCAGCAGCCCCGGGGAGGGTTATTCACCCCCCCACTTT. Protein sequence: CASSPGEGYSPPHF.

In this sample, this clone turned up once. The rearrangement uses TRBV7-7 and TRBJ2-7; 12 nucleotides match TRBD1. The CDR3 contains 14 residues. V lost 5 bases and J lost 6; bases outside the gene matches: 5. Germline assignment: CDR1 SSHAT and CDR2 FNYEAQ (reference sequence). Written as DNA, the CDR3 is TGTGCCAGCAGCCGTGGGACAGGGGGCGGCGAGCAGTACTTC. Its translation: CASSRGTGGGEQYF.

This chain links TRBV11-2 with TRBJ2-6, with TRBD1 as a possible D gene (5 bases). The germline V and J ends were trimmed by 5 bases and 5 bases, with 16 bases remaining between them. This CDR3 spans 16 amino acids. Germline V lookup: CDR1 SGHAT, CDR2 FQNNGV. The CDR3 nucleotides are TGTGCCAGCAGCCCCGTAATGAAGGGGTGGGCCAACGTCCTGACTTTC. Protein product: CASSPVMKGWANVLTF. The whole variable domain, filled in from reference TRBV11-2 and TRBJ2-6, reads EAGVAQSPRYKIIEKRQSVAFWCNPISGHATLYWYQQILGQGPKLLIQFQNNGVVDDSQLPKDRFSAERLKGVDSTLKIQPAKLEDSAVYLCASSPVMKGWANVLTFGAGSRLTVL.

This clone appeared a few times. The chain has TRBV7-3 and TRBJ1-3, with 9 bases identical to TRBD1. CDR3 length equals 15 residues. Germline CDR1 reads SGHTA; CDR2 reads FQGTGA. J lost 2 bases, V lost 2 bases, and 1 base had no gene match. The CDR3 bases are TGTGCCAGCAGCTTAGGGACAGGGCCTGGAAACACCATATATTTT. The encoded protein is CASSLGTGPGNTIYF.

This clone was seen only a few times. V usage is TRBV19 and J usage is TRBJ1-5; D is possibly TRBD1 (5 bases). The V and J ends lost 3 bases and 3 bases respectively, with 15 bases between them. The CDR3 is 16 residues long. Germline V gives CDR1 LNHDA, CDR2 SQIVND (reference sequence). DNA for the CDR3: TGTGCCAGTAGTATGGGGATGAAGGGGTTCAATCAGCCCCAGCATTTT. Its protein product is CASSMGMKGFNQPQHF.

The rearrangement links TRBV19 to TRBJ2-5; possibly TRBD1 for D (6 bases). Trimming shortened V by 7 bases and J by 3 bases, and 21 bases separated the two germline ends. This CDR3 contains 16 residues. Germline loops: CDR1 LNHDA, CDR2 SQIVND (reference sequence). In DNA form, the CDR3 reads TGTGCCAGTAAATCCCTGGCCTGGGGGCCGGAAGAGACCCAGTACTTC. Its translation is CASKSLAWGPEETQYF.

The chain is built from TRBV2 and TRBJ2-5; a weak D match, TRBD1 (6 bases). This CDR3 is built from 14 residues. Trimming pared 6 bases from V and 2 bases from J, leaving 13 bases between. In germline, CDR1 is SNHLY, CDR2 FYNNEI. DNA for the CDR3: TGTGCCAGCAGATGGTACGGGACACAAGAGACCCAGTACTTC. Its translation is CASRWYGTQETQYF.

This clone has more than one count but fewer than ten. A far larger clone differs by one base, so this is likely a read error. The rearrangement links TRBV6-5 to TRBJ1-1, with D uncertain. CDR1 and CDR2 (germline): MNHEY, SVGAGI. Trimming took off 4 bases at V and 5 bases at J, with 11 bases between the two ends. The CDR3 loop spans 13 amino acids. CDR3 in DNA: TGTGCCAGCAGTTTATCGGAGCTGACTGAAGCTTTCTTT. Its protein product is CASSLSELTEAFF.

This clone has only one observation. CDR3 in amino acids: CASSPGHVAGIYNEQFF. The CDR3 bases are TGTGCCAGCAGCCCGGGACACGTAGCGGGGATTTACAATGAGCAGTTCTTC. V is TRBV9 and J is TRBJ2-1, with 8 bases matching TRBD2. The CDR3 totals 17 residues. Germline values: CDR1 SGDLS, CDR2 YYNGEE. V was pared by 4 bases and J by 4 bases, with 13 bases of the junction left unmatched.

The J gene is TRBJ1-3, the V gene TRBV28; TRBD1 matches 7 bases. The germline V gene encodes CDR1 MDHEN and CDR2 SYDVKM. Losses at the gene ends were 5 bases for V and 0 bases for J; bases not matched to a gene: 4. The CDR3 length is 15 residues. In DNA form, the CDR3 reads TGTGCCAGCAGTCCGGACAGGTCCTCTGGAAACACCATATATTTT. Translating gives CASSPDRSSGNTIYF. Full variable domain (rest looked up from reference TRBV28 and TRBJ1-3): DVKVTQSSRYLVKRTGEKVFLECVQDMDHENMFWYRQDPGLGLRLIYFSYDVKMKEKGDIPEGYSVSREKKERFSLILESASTNQTSMYLCASSPDRSSGNTIYFGEGSWLTVV.

CDR3 in amino acids: CASRVDGGFAETQYF. The CDR3, as DNA: TGTGCCAGCAGGGTAGACGGAGGGTTCGCAGAGACCCAGTACTTC. The rearrangement joins TRBV2 to TRBJ2-5; TRBD2 might be the D (6 bases). This CDR3 region has 15 residues. Germline CDR1 is SNHLY and CDR2 is FYNNEI. The V end lost 6 bases, the J end lost 4 bases, and 18 bases lay between the germline ends.

The J gene is TRBJ1-2, the V gene TRBV7-2; D ambiguous. Trimming cost V 1 base and J 0 bases, with 9 bases left between them. The V gene's germline CDR1 is SGHTA and CDR2 FQGNSA. The CDR3 loop spans 15 amino acids. The CDR3: CASSLERSSNYGYTF. In nucleotides, the CDR3 is TGTGCCAGCAGCTTAGAGAGAAGCTCTAACTATGGCTACACCTTC.

This clone was observed once. The chain couples TRBV5-1 to TRBJ1-1; 7 nucleotides agree with TRBD1. The CDR3 length is 14 residues. The ends lost 4 bases at V and 5 bases at J; junction bases unmatched: 8. In germline, CDR1 is SGHRS, CDR2 YFSETQ. CDR3: CASSTSTGRTEAFF. CDR3 DNA: TGCGCCAGCAGCACCTCGACAGGGAGGACTGAAGCTTTCTTT.

This clone has just a few counts. The chain links TRBV2 to TRBJ2-2; unclear D gene. Germline-derived CDR1 and CDR2 are SNHLY and FYNNEI. The CDR3 extends over 14 amino acids. With 6 bases removed from V and 2 bases from J, the gap between germline ends came to 10 bases. The CDR3 spells CASSQFGNTGELFF. The CDR3 DNA sequence: TGTGCCAGCAGCCAATTCGGTAACACCGGGGAGCTGTTTTTT.

V gene TRBV5-5 combines with J gene TRBJ1-5; weak D call: TRBD1 (5 bases). This CDR3 has 15 residues. Germline V gene sequence: CDR1 SGHKS, CDR2 YYEKEE (reference sequence). Trimming pared 1 base from V and 6 bases from J, leaving 14 bases between. CDR3 DNA: TGTGCCAGCAGCTTGTGGCAGGGAGGTGGTCAGCCCCAGCATTTT. Its protein is CASSLWQGGGQPQHF.

The chain has TRBV19 and TRBJ1-1; D not resolved. V lost 7 bases to trimming and J lost 1 base, with 13 bases between them. From germline, CDR1 is LNHDA and CDR2 SQIVND (reference sequence). The CDR3 runs to 14 residues. The CDR3 sequence: CASTTRPGNTEAFF. DNA for the CDR3: TGTGCCAGTACCACCCGCCCAGGGAACACTGAAGCTTTCTTT. The entire variable domain, with the rest obtained from reference TRBV19 and TRBJ1-1, is as follows: DGGITQSPKYLFRKEGQNVTLSCEQNLNHDAMYWYRQDPGQGLRLIYYSQIVNDFQKGDIAEGYSVSREKKESFPLTVTSAQKNPTAFYLCASTTRPGNTEAFFGQGTRLTVV.

The gene calls are TRBV4-3 and TRBJ2-5, with D unclear. The CDR3 has 15 amino acids. Trimming pared 0 bases from V and 5 bases from J, leaving 13 bases between. Germline V gene data show CDR1 as LGHNA and CDR2 as YSLEER. The CDR3, as DNA: TGCGCCAGCAGCCAAGATGATGGTATCAGGGAGACCCAGTACTTC. Protein: CASSQDDGIRETQYF.

The chain combines TRBV6-5 with TRBJ1-5; a weak D match, TRBD1 (5 bases). Trimming shortened V by 6 bases and J by 3 bases, and 12 bases separated the two germline ends. The CDR3 length is 14 residues. The germline CDR1 and CDR2 sequences are MNHEY and SVGAGI. This chain's CDR3 is CASSEGGANQPQHF. The CDR3 DNA reads as TGTGCCAGCAGCGAGGGAGGGGCCAATCAGCCCCAGCATTTT.

This sequence joins TRBV6-6 and TRBJ1-5, with TRBD1 identical over 11 bases. The CDR3 length is 15 residues. With 8 bases clipped from V and 7 bases from J, the junction kept 10 bases outside the gene matches. Germline CDR1 MNHNY, CDR2 SVGAGI (reference sequence). As DNA, the CDR3 is TGTGCCAGCGGATCGGGACAGGGGGAACGACAGCCCCAGCATTTT. As protein: CASGSGQGERQPQHF.

This sequence joins TRBV11-2 and TRBJ2-7, with 7 bases fitting TRBD1. Germline CDR1 is SGHAT and CDR2 is FQNNGV. The V gene end was trimmed by 4 bases and the J gene end by 0 bases; junction bases not matched to a gene: 9. The CDR3 length is 16 residues. This CDR3 is CASSSRQGWSSYEQYF. CDR3 coding DNA: TGTGCCAGCAGCTCCAGACAGGGCTGGAGCTCCTACGAGCAGTACTTC.

This rearrangement joins TRBV15 to TRBJ2-1; TRBD2 aligns across 7 bases. V lost 8 bases and J lost 6; bases outside the gene matches: 7. CDR1 and CDR2 (germline): LNHNV, YYDKDF (reference sequence). The CDR3 runs to 13 residues. The CDR3 DNA reads as TGTGCCACCGCTTCAGCGGGGATCAATGAGCAGTTCTTC. It translates to CATASAGINEQFF.

This clone was seen once. This chain connects TRBV11-2 to TRBJ2-1; 9 positions match TRBD1. Germline CDR1 SGHAT, CDR2 FQNNGV. The CDR3 is 17 amino acids. V lost 6 bases and J lost 4; bases outside the gene matches: 13. The CDR3 sequence is CASRRWTGDFLYNEQFF. In nucleotides, the CDR3 is TGTGCCAGCAGGCGCTGGACAGGGGACTTTTTGTACAATGAGCAGTTCTTC.

The rearrangement joins TRBV5-6 to TRBJ2-1; D is possibly TRBD2 (5 bases). CDR1 is SGHDT, CDR2 YYEEEE, per germline. This CDR3 contains 13 residues. The germline V and J ends were trimmed by 0 bases and 7 bases, with 8 bases remaining between them. The CDR3 loop is CASSLGGWNEQFF. The CDR3 region has the DNA TGTGCCAGCAGCTTGGGAGGGTGGAATGAGCAGTTCTTC.

Here the CDR3 reads CASSPLSYNSPLHF. The CDR3 DNA reads as TGTGCCAGCAGCCCTCTCTCCTATAATTCACCCCTCCACTTT. The chain joins TRBV7-2 to TRBJ1-6; D gene ambiguous. The germline CDR1 and CDR2 sequences are SGHTA and FQGNSA. The CDR3 contains 14 residues. Trimming left V 5 bases short and J 0 bases short, with 5 bases between.

The chain recombines TRBV9 with TRBJ2-3; TRBD1 matches 7 bases. The germline gives CDR1 SGDLS, CDR2 YYNGEE. V was clipped by 3 bases and J by 0 bases; unmatched bases: 4. This CDR3 region has 15 residues. CDR3 loop: CASSGDSTSTDTQYF. The CDR3 nucleotides are TGTGCCAGCAGCGGGGACAGTACTAGCACAGATACGCAGTATTTT.

V and J are TRBV7-9 and TRBJ2-3; 13 bases match TRBD2. Germline loops: CDR1 SEHNR, CDR2 FQNEAQ (reference sequence). Losses at the gene ends were 5 bases for V and 2 bases for J; bases not matched to a gene: 4. The CDR3 contains 16 residues. The CDR3 DNA reads as TGTGCCAGCAGCCCGGGACTAGCGGGGACCACAGATACGCAGTATTTT. Translating gives CASSPGLAGTTDTQYF. The complete variable domain, with remaining parts taken from reference TRBV7-9 and TRBJ2-3, reads DTGVSQNPRHKITKRGQNVTFRCDPISEHNRLYWYRQTLGQGPEFLTYFQNEAQLEKSRLLSDRFSAERPKGSFSTLEIQRTEQGDSAMYLCASSPGLAGTTDTQYFGPGTRLTVL.

The V call is TRBV5-1, the J call TRBJ2-4; 7 nucleotides match TRBD1. This CDR3 is built from 16 residues. The germline V gene has CDR1 SGHRS and CDR2 YFSETQ. The junction had 13 bases not matched to a gene; V was cut back by 4 bases and J by 6 bases. The CDR3 DNA is TGCGCCAGCAGCGCCAGGGACAGACATTTTCCAAACATTCAGTACTTC. Residues: CASSARDRHFPNIQYF. The full variable domain, completed using reference TRBV5-1 and TRBJ2-4, is KAGVTQTPRYLIKTRGQQVTLSCSPISGHRSVSWYQQTPGQGLQFLFEYFSETQRNKGNFPGRFSGRQFSNSRSEMNVSTLELGDSALYLCASSARDRHFPNIQYFGAGTRLSVL.

The chain uses TRBV9 and TRBJ1-2; D may be TRBD1 (5 bases). In germline, CDR1 is SGDLS, CDR2 YYNGEE. Deletions cut 3 bases from V and 7 bases from J, with 10 bases between. The CDR3 has 12 amino acids. The CDR3 protein is CASSGQGAGYTF. The CDR3 nucleotides read TGTGCCAGCAGCGGGCAGGGCGCTGGCTACACCTTC. Full variable domain (outside the CDR3, taken from reference TRBV9 and TRBJ1-2): DSGVTQTPKHLITATGQRVTLRCSPRSGDLSVYWYQQSLDQGLQFLIQYYNGEERAKGNILERFSAQQFPDLHSELNLSSLELGDSALYFCASSGQGAGYTFGSGTRLTVV.

The chain couples TRBV28 to TRBJ1-6; the D is unclear. The V end lost 2 bases, the J end lost 10 bases, and 6 bases lay between the germline ends. This CDR3 contains 12 residues. Germline CDR1 reads MDHEN; CDR2 reads SYDVKM. CDR3 loop: CASSLHPSPLHF. The CDR3 DNA reads TGTGCCAGCAGTTTACATCCCTCACCCCTCCACTTT.